The 9 T cell receptor beta chains given below trace back to one sample, sequenced in a study of cytomegalovirus exposure and HLA in healthy donors. PCR employed 60 Vbeta and 13 Jbeta primers. Here immunoSEQ multiplex PCR was the method, and the copy in TCRdb shows in-frame clones only, minus some. The sample lists 100,000 to 150,000 clones, 60% to 80% occurring once. Sequencing input: PBMCs. These receptors were collected from a female donor in good health and CMV-seronegative.

The CDR3: CASSTSGVTGYGYTF. In nucleotides, the CDR3 is TGTGCCAGCAGCACCTCAGGGGTAACTGGCTATGGCTACACCTTC. The chain links TRBV9 to TRBJ1-2, with D possibly TRBD1 on 6 matching bases. V gave up 4 bases and J gave up 4 bases, with 17 bases separating them. The CDR3 is made up of 15 amino acids. Germline V gene lookup returns CDR1 SGDLS and CDR2 YYNGEE.

The chain employs TRBV5-4 and TRBJ2-5; 8 positions match TRBD2. The CDR3 has 15 amino acids. Germline CDR1 reads SGHNT; CDR2 reads YYREEE (reference sequence). Trimming at V came to 5 bases and at J to 5 bases, leaving 11 bases not matched to a gene. DNA for the CDR3: TGTGCCAGCAGTACCGGGGGGGCTTCTGAGGAGACCCAGTACTTC. As protein: CASSTGGASEETQYF.

Comment on this clone: The junction shows a germline mismatch at one end, possibly a read error. J is TRBJ2-1 and V is TRBV7-9, with 7 bases lining up with TRBD2. The CDR3 totals 13 residues. Germline lookup yields CDR1 SEHNR and CDR2 FQNEAQ (reference sequence). The CDR3: CGLRAGITDEQFF. DNA for the CDR3: TGCGGCCTTCGAGCGGGAATTACGGATGAGCAGTTCTTC. Variable domain in full (rest from reference TRBV7-9 and TRBJ2-1): DTGVSQNPRHKITKRGQNVTFRCDPISEHNRLYWYRQTLGQGPEFLTYFQNEAQLEKSRLLSDRFSAERPKGSFSTLEIQRTEQGDSAMYLCGLRAGITDEQFFGPGTRLTVL.

This clone was counted only a few times. The V call is TRBV13, the J call TRBJ2-7; TRBD2 matches at 13 bases. Per germline, CDR1 PRHDT and CDR2 FYEKMQ (reference sequence). The CDR3 runs to 18 residues. V trimming: 2 bases; J trimming: 0 bases; junction bases outside the gene matches: 7. The CDR3 region has the DNA TGTGCCAGCAGCTTACTGAGACTAGCGGGAGGCCACTCCTACGAGCAGTACTTC. Translation gives CASSLLRLAGGHSYEQYF.

This clone was picked up one time. The rearrangement uses TRBV7-2 and TRBJ1-5, with TRBD1 matching over 10 bases. The CDR3 extends over 15 amino acids. From germline, CDR1 is SGHTA and CDR2 FQGNSA. The junction had 3 bases not matched to a gene; V was cut back by 0 bases and J by 7 bases. The CDR3 nucleotides read TGTGCCAGCAGCTTAGCGGGGACAGGGGACCAGCCCCAGCATTTT. It yields the protein CASSLAGTGDQPQHF.

A note on this clone: Germline is not matched at one junction end, which may reflect a read error. The chain is built from TRBV6-6 and TRBJ1-1; tentatively, D is TRBD1 (6 bases). Germline-derived CDR1 and CDR2 are MNHNY and SVGAGI (reference sequence). The CDR3 has 12 residues. The CDR3 nucleotides read TGTGCCAGCAGTAACTCCGGGACAGAAGCTTTCTTT. Protein sequence: CASSNSGTEAFF.

The chain combines TRBV28 with TRBJ2-5; 7 nucleotides line up with TRBD2. V lost 4 bases and J lost 5; bases outside the gene matches: 7. The germline gives CDR1 MDHEN, CDR2 SYDVKM. CDR3 size: 14 residues. The CDR3 bases are TGTGCCAGCAGTTCTCCGGGGGGTGAGGAGACCCAGTACTTC. It translates to CASSSPGGEETQYF.

This clone turned up a few times. The chain recombines TRBV6-1 with TRBJ2-6; 8 nucleotides align to TRBD2. V shed 3 bases and J 3 bases; nucleotides not matched to a gene: 4. The CDR3 covers 16 residues. CDR1 is MNHNS and CDR2 is SASEGT in the germline V gene. The CDR3: CASSDGGGSGANVLTF. The CDR3 DNA sequence: TGTGCCAGCAGTGACGGGGGGGGGAGTGGGGCCAACGTCCTGACTTTC.

CDR3 DNA: TGTGCCAGCAGTGGGGGACTGGGGACCGGGGAGCTGTTTTTT. Amino acid sequence: CASSGGLGTGELFF. V usage is TRBV2 and J usage is TRBJ2-2; tentative D call: TRBD2 (6 bases). Trimming removed 4 bases from V and 5 bases from J, with 11 bases in between. The length of the CDR3 is 14 residues. Germline-derived CDR1 and CDR2 are SNHLY and FYNNEI.